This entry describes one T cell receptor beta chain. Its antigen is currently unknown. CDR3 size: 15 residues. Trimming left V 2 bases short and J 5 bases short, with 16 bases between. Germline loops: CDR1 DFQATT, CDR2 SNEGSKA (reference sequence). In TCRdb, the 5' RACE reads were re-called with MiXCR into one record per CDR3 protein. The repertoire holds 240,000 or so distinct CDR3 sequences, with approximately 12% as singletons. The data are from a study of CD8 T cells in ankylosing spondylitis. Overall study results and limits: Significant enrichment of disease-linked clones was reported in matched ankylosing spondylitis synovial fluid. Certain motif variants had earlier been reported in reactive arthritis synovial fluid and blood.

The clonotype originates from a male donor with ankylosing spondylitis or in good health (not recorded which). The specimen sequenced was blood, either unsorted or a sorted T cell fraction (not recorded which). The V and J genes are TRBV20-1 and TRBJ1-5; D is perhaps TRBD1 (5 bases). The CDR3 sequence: CSARFPGLRYQPQHF. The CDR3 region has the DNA TGCAGTGCTAGATTCCCAGGGCTACGCTATCAGCCCCAGCATTTT.